These 30 T cell receptor beta chains were all obtained from the same sample, sequenced in a study of blood T cells in healthy people across ages (dated by TCRdb to between 2014 and 2017). The library came from 5' RACE. Sequenced on an Illumina HiSeq 2500. The second PCR ran for roughly 6 to 11 cycles and used a J-beta primer mix along with a sample-barcoded 5' primer. Starting from the raw public reads, TCRdb applied fastp trimming at Q25, assembled clones with MiXCR and retained in-frame beta chains. Each CDR3 protein appears once, grouped with its most common genes and DNA. For this sample there are around 1.5 million distinct CDR3 sequences; 59% appear just once. 5.5% to 8% of the sample lies in the top ten. What was sequenced was blood. Receptors originate from a man between 18 and 35 years old in good health.

The chain has TRBV3-1 and TRBJ2-7; 8 bases are a match to TRBD1. The CDR3 sequence is 17 residues long. Germline assignment: CDR1 LGHDT and CDR2 YNNKEL (reference sequence). The junction had 10 bases not matched to a gene; V was cut back by 0 bases and J by 3 bases. The CDR3, as DNA: TGTGCCAGCAGCCAAGATCCCTTTGGACAGGGAAACTACGAGCAGTACTTC. This sequence encodes CASSQDPFGQGNYEQYF.

The CDR3: CASSSSEKISGEQYF. CDR3 nucleotide sequence: TGCGCCAGCAGTTCCTCCGAGAAGATTTCCGGGGAGCAGTACTTC. The gene calls are TRBV4-3 and TRBJ2-7, with no clear D. Trimming removed 6 bases from V and 7 bases from J, with 22 bases in between. Germline V CDR1 and CDR2: LGHNA, YSLEER. There are 15 residues in the CDR3.

The chain links TRBV29-1 to TRBJ2-1, with TRBD2 matching over 12 bases. V lost 4 bases and J lost 13; bases outside the gene matches: 14. Germline CDR1 is SQVTM and CDR2 is ANQGSEA. The CDR3 length is 15 residues. CDR3 DNA sequence: TGCAGCGTTGGCCTAGCGGGAGGGCCTGCAGAGACCCAGTTCTTC. Amino acid sequence: CSVGLAGGPAETQFF.

The V gene is TRBV29-1, the J gene TRBJ2-5; D gene ambiguous. Trimming removed 4 bases at V and 2 bases at J, with 8 bases between. Germline-derived CDR1 and CDR2 are SQVTM and ANQGSEA. This CDR3 spans 12 amino acids. The CDR3 is CSVVPIQETQYF. The CDR3 nucleotides read TGCAGCGTTGTACCCATTCAAGAGACCCAGTACTTC.

This chain joins TRBV6-5 and TRBJ2-1; no clear D. This CDR3 has 19 amino acids. Trimming removed 0 bases at V and 0 bases at J, with 18 bases between. The germline V gene has CDR1 MNHEY and CDR2 SVGAGI. The CDR3 protein is CASSYSPHRSMSSYNEQFF. CDR3 DNA sequence: TGTGCCAGCAGTTACTCGCCACACCGGTCCATGAGCTCCTACAATGAGCAGTTCTTC.

This clonotype has just one count. The DNA of the CDR3 is TGCGCCAGCAGCCAAGATGGCGGAACTAGCACAGATACGCAGTATTTT. Translated: CASSQDGGTSTDTQYF. The chain has TRBV4-1 and TRBJ2-3; D is undetermined. The CDR3 runs to 16 residues. The V end was cut by 0 bases, the J end by 0 bases, with 10 bases between. Per germline, CDR1 MGHRA and CDR2 YSYEKL.

This chain joins TRBV2 and TRBJ1-4; D gene unclear. Germline CDR1 SNHLY, CDR2 FYNNEI. CDR3 size: 13 residues. Between the trimmed V and J ends, which lost 3 bases and 8 bases, there was a span of 10 bases. This CDR3 reads CASSEEPGEKLFF. The CDR3 coding sequence is TGTGCCAGCAGTGAGGAACCGGGAGAAAAACTGTTTTTT.

In its sample, this clonotype was seen a few times. The V gene is TRBV20-1, the J gene TRBJ2-1, with 15 bases aligning to TRBD2. This CDR3 spans 16 amino acids. Trimming removed 1 base from V and 7 bases from J; junction bases left unmatched: 5. The germline gives CDR1 DFQATT, CDR2 SNEGSKA (reference sequence). This CDR3 is CSARGRGLAGGNEQFF. The DNA of the CDR3 is TGCAGTGCTAGAGGCCGAGGACTAGCGGGAGGGAATGAGCAGTTCTTC.

This sequence joins TRBV10-3 and TRBJ2-3; 7 bases match TRBD1. The CDR3 is made up of 19 amino acids. Germline V lookup: CDR1 ENHRY, CDR2 SYGVKD. V trimming: 0 bases; J trimming: 3 bases; junction bases outside the gene matches: 15. CDR3 in DNA: TGTGCCATCAGTGAGTCCGCGGTTAACCCGACAGGGCGGACAGATACGCAGTATTTT. Its translation is CAISESAVNPTGRTDTQYF.

The V call is TRBV12-3 or TRBV12-4, the J call TRBJ1-2, with D possibly TRBD1 on 6 matching bases. V lost 6 bases, J lost 6 bases, and 20 bases lay in between. This CDR3 comprises 15 residues. The CDR3 DNA follows: TGTGCCAGCAGCTCTCCGTGGACAGCTCCTAATGGCTACACCTTC. Protein sequence: CASSSPWTAPNGYTF.

The rearrangement uses TRBV5-1 and TRBJ2-3; tentatively, D is TRBD1 (6 bases). CDR3 length equals 16 residues. Between the trimmed V and J ends, which lost 4 bases and 1 base, there was a span of 16 bases. Per germline, CDR1 SGHRS and CDR2 YFSETQ. CDR3: CASSANVGAGTDTQYF. The CDR3 DNA is TGCGCCAGCAGCGCCAACGTGGGGGCAGGCACAGATACGCAGTATTTT.

This sequence joins TRBV11-2 and TRBJ1-2, with 9 bases identical to TRBD1. V trimming: 6 bases; J trimming: 6 bases; junction bases outside the gene matches: 8. From germline, CDR1 is SGHAT and CDR2 FQNNGV. CDR3 size: 14 residues. The CDR3 here is CASRPPGQGHGYTF. The CDR3 DNA reads as TGTGCCAGCAGACCTCCGGGACAGGGCCATGGCTACACCTTC.

The chain recombines TRBV14 with TRBJ2-3, with D hard to call. The V gene lost 0 bases and the J gene lost 1 base, with 8 bases spanning the gap. There are 15 residues in the CDR3. Germline CDR1 reads SGHDN; CDR2 reads FVKESK. CDR3: CASSQENRGTDTQYF. The DNA of the CDR3 is TGTGCCAGCAGCCAAGAGAACAGAGGCACAGATACGCAGTATTTT.

Many counts were recorded for this clonotype. The chain links TRBV5-5 to TRBJ2-3, with D perhaps matching TRBD2 (6 bases). This CDR3 is 13 amino acids long. The germline V and J ends were trimmed by 4 bases and 4 bases, with 10 bases remaining between them. Germline V CDR1 and CDR2: SGHKS, YYEKEE (reference sequence). CDR3 sequence: CASSLTGADTQYF. The CDR3 region has the DNA TGTGCCAGCAGCCTAACGGGGGCAGATACGCAGTATTTT.

The V call is TRBV20-1, the J call TRBJ2-7; 7 nucleotides align to TRBD2. Germline CDR1 DFQATT, CDR2 SNEGSKA (reference sequence). The ends lost 6 bases at V and 3 bases at J; junction bases unmatched: 8. There are 13 residues in the CDR3. CDR3 loop: CSALLASHYEQYF. The CDR3 region has the DNA TGCAGTGCCCTACTAGCGTCCCACTACGAGCAGTACTTC.

The chain employs TRBV27 and TRBJ1-5, with D possibly TRBD1 on 5 matching bases. The CDR3 is 15 amino acids. Trimming stripped 6 bases from V and 4 bases from J, with 16 bases between. Germline CDR1 and CDR2: MNHEY and SMNVEV (reference sequence). CDR3 DNA: TGTGCCAGCAGGAACCCGACAGACTTTAATCAGCCCCAGCATTTT. It specifies CASRNPTDFNQPQHF.

In regard to this clonotype: At one boundary the junction diverges from the germline segment, which might be a read error. V and J are TRBV29-1 and TRBJ2-4; TRBD1 aligns across 11 bases. The J call could be wrong; TRBJ2-7 is a better fit for the DNA end. The CDR3 is 13 amino acids. Germline CDR1 is SQVTM and CDR2 is ANQGSEA. DNA for the CDR3: TGTAGCACGGGACAGGGGGTGGGGTACGAGCAGTACTTC. Translation: CSTGQGVGYEQYF.

The chain carries TRBV7-6 and TRBJ2-5; D tentatively reads TRBD1 or TRBD2 (5 bases each). Germline-derived CDR1 and CDR2 are SGHVS and FNYEAQ. Trimming removed 4 bases at V and 2 bases at J, with 14 bases between. CDR3 length: 15 residues. CDR3 sequence reads: CASSSGFKGQETQYF. The CDR3 bases are TGTGCCAGCAGCTCGGGGTTTAAGGGGCAAGAGACCCAGTACTTC. Together with reference TRBV7-6 and TRBJ2-5, the CDR3 gives the full variable domain: GAGVSQSPRYKVTKRGQDVALRCDPISGHVSLYWYRQALGQGPEFLTYFNYEAQQDKSGLPNDRFSAERPEGSISTLTIQRTEQRDSAMYRCASSSGFKGQETQYFGPGTRLLVL.

This clonotype was detected a few times. J is TRBJ2-3 and V is TRBV20-1; 7 positions match TRBD1. The V and J ends lost 6 bases and 0 bases, in that order; junction bases with no gene match: 9. This CDR3 is 15 amino acids long. In germline, CDR1 is DFQATT, CDR2 SNEGSKA (reference sequence). The CDR3 DNA is TGCAGTGCCAGTGGGACAGTCTTTAGCACAGATACGCAGTATTTT. It is translated as CSASGTVFSTDTQYF.

The rearrangement joins TRBV5-1 to TRBJ2-3; 11 positions match TRBD2. The CDR3 spans 17 residues. Trimming cost V 0 bases and J 4 bases; bases outside gene matches: 7. Germline CDR1 is SGHRS and CDR2 is YFSETQ. In DNA form, the CDR3 reads TGCGCCAGCAGCTTGGGACGCCTAGCGGGAGGTCCAGATACGCAGTATTTT. Protein: CASSLGRLAGGPDTQYF.

The V call is TRBV14, the J call TRBJ2-5; D is ambiguous. The germline gives CDR1 SGHDN, CDR2 FVKESK. The CDR3 runs to 16 residues. Trimming shortened V by 0 bases and J by 2 bases, and 13 bases separated the two germline ends. As DNA, the CDR3 is TGTGCCAGCAGCCAAGAATTCCCCCTCTTGCAAGAGACCCAGTACTTC. Its translation is CASSQEFPLLQETQYF.

V is TRBV6-1 and J is TRBJ1-4, with 7 bases that match TRBD1. V lost 11 bases to trimming and J lost 0 bases; unmatched junction nucleotides: 12. CDR3 length: 16 residues. Per germline, CDR1 MNHNS and CDR2 SASEGT. DNA of the CDR3: TGTGCCGCACGGACAGGAGTATTTGCAACTAATGAAAAACTGTTTTTT. Translated, it gives CAARTGVFATNEKLFF.

This chain links TRBV3-1 with TRBJ2-5; 14 bases agree with TRBD2. Germline CDR1 reads LGHDT; CDR2 reads YNNKEL (reference sequence). J was trimmed by 2 bases and V by 4 bases; bases with no gene match: 9. The CDR3 is made up of 18 amino acids. The CDR3 DNA reads as TGTGCCAGCAGCCCATCACCGACTAGCGGGGGGGCGCAAGAGACCCAGTACTTC. Translating it yields CASSPSPTSGGAQETQYF.

This rearrangement joins TRBV27 to TRBJ2-3, with 7 bases identical to TRBD2. After removal of 2 bases from V and 4 bases from J, the junction contained 6 bases not matched to a gene. The CDR3 runs to 15 residues. In germline, CDR1 is MNHEY, CDR2 SMNVEV (reference sequence). As DNA, the CDR3 is TGTGCCAGCAGTTTAATATCGGGGGGAGCAGATACGCAGTATTTT. Its protein product is CASSLISGGADTQYF.

The chain recombines TRBV6-6 with TRBJ1-2; 9 bases align to TRBD1. In germline, CDR1 is MNHNY, CDR2 SVGAGI (reference sequence). The trim removed 4 bases at V and 4 bases at J, leaving 7 bases unmatched. The length of the CDR3 is 15 residues. CDR3 sequence: CASSSGTGNGYGYTF. CDR3 nucleotide sequence: TGTGCCAGCAGTTCCGGGACAGGGAACGGCTATGGCTACACCTTC.

The chain recombines TRBV29-1 with TRBJ2-7; D gene unclear. The germline CDR1 and CDR2 sequences are SQVTM and ANQGSEA. The CDR3 loop spans 15 amino acids. V gave up 0 bases and J gave up 2 bases, with 14 bases separating them. The CDR3 protein is CSVEDEFHGTYEQYF. The DNA for the CDR3 is TGCAGCGTTGAAGATGAGTTCCACGGAACCTACGAGCAGTACTTC.

The V and J genes are TRBV11-2 and TRBJ2-7; 13 bases match TRBD2. The J call may be mistaken, given a closer DNA end match to TRBJ2-5. Germline V gene data show CDR1 as SGHAT and CDR2 as FQNNGV. This CDR3 has 17 residues. CDR3 sequence reads: CASSLALGLAGRETQYF. DNA for the CDR3: TGTGCCAGCAGCTTAGCTCTGGGACTAGCGGGGAGGGAGACCCAGTACTTC.

The chain uses TRBV27 and TRBJ2-7, with 7 bases identical to TRBD2. With V trimmed by 5 bases and J by 0 bases, 10 bases remained unmatched. This CDR3 has 16 amino acids. CDR1 and CDR2 (germline): MNHEY, SMNVEV (reference sequence). CDR3: CASSPQLAHSSYEQYF. CDR3 nucleotides: TGTGCCAGCAGTCCTCAACTAGCGCACAGCTCCTACGAGCAGTACTTC.

This clonotype was detected only a few times. The chain recombines TRBV27 with TRBJ2-7, with 8 positions matching TRBD1. Unmatched junction bases numbered 7, after V lost 3 bases and J lost 6 bases. The germline V gene has CDR1 MNHEY and CDR2 SMNVEV (reference sequence). This CDR3 has 14 amino acids. The CDR3 protein is CASSLTGERGEQYF. The CDR3 DNA reads as TGTGCCAGCAGTTTGACAGGGGAAAGGGGCGAGCAGTACTTC.

This clonotype showed up just once. The chain recombines TRBV7-9 with TRBJ1-6; D is unresolved. V lost 4 bases and J lost 8, with 12 bases in between. Germline loops: CDR1 SEHNR, CDR2 FQNEAQ (reference sequence). This CDR3 has 14 residues. The CDR3 loop is CASSSSGSDSPLHF. In DNA form, the CDR3 reads TGTGCCAGCAGCTCTTCGGGCAGCGATTCACCCCTCCACTTT.